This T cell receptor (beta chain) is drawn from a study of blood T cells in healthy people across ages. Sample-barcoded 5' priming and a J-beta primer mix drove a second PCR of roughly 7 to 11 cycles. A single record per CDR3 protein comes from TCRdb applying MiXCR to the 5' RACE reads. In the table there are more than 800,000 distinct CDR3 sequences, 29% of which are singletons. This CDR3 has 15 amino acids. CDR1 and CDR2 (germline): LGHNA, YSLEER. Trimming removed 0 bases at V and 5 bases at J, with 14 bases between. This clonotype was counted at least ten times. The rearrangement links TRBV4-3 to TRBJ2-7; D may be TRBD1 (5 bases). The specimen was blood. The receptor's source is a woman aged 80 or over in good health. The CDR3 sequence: CASSQDWSQGNEQYF. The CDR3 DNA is TGCGCCAGCAGCCAAGATTGGTCCCAGGGCAACGAGCAGTACTTC.